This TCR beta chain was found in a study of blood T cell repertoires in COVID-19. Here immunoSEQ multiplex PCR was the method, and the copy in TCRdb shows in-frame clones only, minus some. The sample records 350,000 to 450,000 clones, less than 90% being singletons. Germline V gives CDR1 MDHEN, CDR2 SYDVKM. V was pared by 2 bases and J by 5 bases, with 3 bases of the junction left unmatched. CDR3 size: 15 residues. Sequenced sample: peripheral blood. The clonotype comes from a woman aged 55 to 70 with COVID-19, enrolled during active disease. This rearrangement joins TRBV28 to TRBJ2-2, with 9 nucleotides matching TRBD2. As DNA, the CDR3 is TGTGCCAGCAGTTTAAGGCTAGCGGGGACCGGGGAGCTGTTTTTT. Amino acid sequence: CASSLRLAGTGELFF.